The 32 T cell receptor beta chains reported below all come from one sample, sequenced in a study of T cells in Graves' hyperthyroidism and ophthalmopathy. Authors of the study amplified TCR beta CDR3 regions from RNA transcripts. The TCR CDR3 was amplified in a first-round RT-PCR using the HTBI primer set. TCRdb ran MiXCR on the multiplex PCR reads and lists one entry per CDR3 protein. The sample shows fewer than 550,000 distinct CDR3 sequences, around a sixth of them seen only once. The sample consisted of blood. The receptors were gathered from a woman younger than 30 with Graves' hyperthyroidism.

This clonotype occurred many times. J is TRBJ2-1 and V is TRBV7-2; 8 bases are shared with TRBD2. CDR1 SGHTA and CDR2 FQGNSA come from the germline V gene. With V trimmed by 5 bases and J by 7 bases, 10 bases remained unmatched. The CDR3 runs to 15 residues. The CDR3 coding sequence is TGTGCCAGCAGCAATTCGGGAGGGCTCAGAAATGAGCAGTTCTTC. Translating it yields CASSNSGGLRNEQFF.

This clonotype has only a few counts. CDR3 amino acids: CARSRGAGGRDQETQYF. CDR3 coding DNA: TGCGCCAGGAGCCGTGGGGCTGGCGGGAGAGACCAAGAGACCCAGTACTTC. The chain links TRBV5-1 to TRBJ2-5, with 7 bases matching TRBD2. Trimming removed 8 bases from V and 0 bases from J; junction bases left unmatched: 16. Germline values: CDR1 SGHRS, CDR2 YFSETQ. This CDR3 region has 17 residues.

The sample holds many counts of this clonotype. DNA for the CDR3: TGCGCCAGCAGCTCCAAACCGACTAGCGGGGGCACAGATACGCAGTATTTT. It translates to CASSSKPTSGGTDTQYF. The chain couples TRBV5-1 to TRBJ2-3, with TRBD2 identical over 11 bases. CDR1 is SGHRS, CDR2 YFSETQ, per germline. The junction had 7 bases not matched to a gene; V was cut back by 3 bases and J by 1 base. The CDR3 is made up of 17 amino acids.

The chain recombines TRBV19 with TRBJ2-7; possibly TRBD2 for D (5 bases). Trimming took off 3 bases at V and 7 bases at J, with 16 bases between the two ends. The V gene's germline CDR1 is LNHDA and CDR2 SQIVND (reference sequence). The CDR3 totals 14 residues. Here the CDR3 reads CASSISGSGVEQYF. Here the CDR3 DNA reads TGTGCCAGTAGTATTTCGGGGAGCGGCGTAGAGCAGTACTTC.

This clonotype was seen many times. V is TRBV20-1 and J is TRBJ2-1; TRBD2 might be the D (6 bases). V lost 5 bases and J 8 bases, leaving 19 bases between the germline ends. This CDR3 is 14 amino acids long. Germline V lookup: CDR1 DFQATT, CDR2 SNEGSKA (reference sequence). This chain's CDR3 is CSAYSRTGEDEQFF. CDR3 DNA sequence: TGCAGTGCTTACAGTAGAACGGGGGAGGATGAGCAGTTCTTC.

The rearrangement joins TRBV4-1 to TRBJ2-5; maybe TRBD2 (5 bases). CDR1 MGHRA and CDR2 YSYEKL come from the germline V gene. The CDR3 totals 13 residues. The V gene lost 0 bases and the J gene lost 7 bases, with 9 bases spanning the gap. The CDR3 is CASSQELVGTQYF. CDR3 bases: TGCGCCAGCAGCCAAGAACTAGTGGGGACCCAGTACTTC.

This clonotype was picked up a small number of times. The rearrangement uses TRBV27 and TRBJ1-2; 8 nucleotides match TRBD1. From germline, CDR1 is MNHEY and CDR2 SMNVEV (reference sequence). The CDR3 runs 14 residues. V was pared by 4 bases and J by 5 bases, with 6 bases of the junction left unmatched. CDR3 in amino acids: CASSSGQGRYGYTF. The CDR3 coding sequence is TGTGCCAGCAGTTCTGGACAGGGAAGGTATGGCTACACCTTC.

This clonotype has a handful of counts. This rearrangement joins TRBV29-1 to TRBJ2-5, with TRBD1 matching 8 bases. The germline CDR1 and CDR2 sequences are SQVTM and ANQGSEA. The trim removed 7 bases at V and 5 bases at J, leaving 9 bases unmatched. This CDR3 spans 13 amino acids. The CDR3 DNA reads TGCAGCGCTCCGGGACAGGCGACCGAGACCCAGTACTTC. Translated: CSAPGQATETQYF.

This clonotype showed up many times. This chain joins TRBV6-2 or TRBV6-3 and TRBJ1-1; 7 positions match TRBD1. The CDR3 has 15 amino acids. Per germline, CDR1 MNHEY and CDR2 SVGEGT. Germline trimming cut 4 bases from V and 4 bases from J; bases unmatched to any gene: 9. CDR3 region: CASSSGDSSATEAFF. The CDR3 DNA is TGTGCCAGCAGTTCCGGGGACAGCTCGGCCACTGAAGCTTTCTTT.

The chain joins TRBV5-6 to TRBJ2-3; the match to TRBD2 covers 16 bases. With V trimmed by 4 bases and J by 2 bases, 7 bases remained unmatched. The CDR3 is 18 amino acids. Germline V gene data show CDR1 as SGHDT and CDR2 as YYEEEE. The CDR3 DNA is TGTGCCAGCAGCAATCCGGGACTAGCGGGGGGGGCCACAGATACGCAGTATTTT. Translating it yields CASSNPGLAGGATDTQYF.

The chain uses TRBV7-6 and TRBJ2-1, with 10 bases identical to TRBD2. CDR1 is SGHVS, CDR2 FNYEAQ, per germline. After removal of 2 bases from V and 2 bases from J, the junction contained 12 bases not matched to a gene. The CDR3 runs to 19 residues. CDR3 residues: CASSLNLKSSGGTYNEQFF. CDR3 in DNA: TGTGCCAGCAGCTTAAATTTAAAGTCTAGCGGGGGTACCTACAATGAGCAGTTCTTC.

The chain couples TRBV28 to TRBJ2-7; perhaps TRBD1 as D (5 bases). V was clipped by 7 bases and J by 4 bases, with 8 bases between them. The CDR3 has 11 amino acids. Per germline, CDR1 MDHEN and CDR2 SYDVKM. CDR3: CASKGPYEQYF. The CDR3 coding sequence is TGTGCCAGCAAGGGGCCGTACGAGCAGTACTTC.

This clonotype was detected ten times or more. CDR3 in amino acids: CASSLDTGHTEAFF. The CDR3, as DNA: TGTGCCAGCAGCTTAGATACGGGTCACACTGAAGCTTTCTTT. The V gene is TRBV11-2, the J gene TRBJ1-1; D remains unclear. This CDR3 is built from 14 residues. Deletions cut 0 bases from V and 3 bases from J, with 8 bases between. The germline CDR1 and CDR2 sequences are SGHAT and FQNNGV. The whole variable domain, remainder taken from reference TRBV11-2 and TRBJ1-1, is EAGVAQSPRYKIIEKRQSVAFWCNPISGHATLYWYQQILGQGPKLLIQFQNNGVVDDSQLPKDRFSAERLKGVDSTLKIQPAKLEDSAVYLCASSLDTGHTEAFFGQGTRLTVV.

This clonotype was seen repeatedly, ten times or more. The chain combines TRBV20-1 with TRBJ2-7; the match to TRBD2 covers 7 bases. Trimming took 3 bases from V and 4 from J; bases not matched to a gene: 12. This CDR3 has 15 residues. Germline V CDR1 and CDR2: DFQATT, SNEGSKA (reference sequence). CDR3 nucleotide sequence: TGCAGTGCTAGGCCCCCGGGACTATACCAATACGAGCAGTACTTC. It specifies CSARPPGLYQYEQYF.

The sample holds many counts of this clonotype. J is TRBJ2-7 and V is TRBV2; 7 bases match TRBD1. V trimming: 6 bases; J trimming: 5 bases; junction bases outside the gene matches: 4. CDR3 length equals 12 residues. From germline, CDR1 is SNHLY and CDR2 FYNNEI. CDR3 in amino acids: CASRGDRDEQYF. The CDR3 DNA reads TGTGCCAGCAGAGGTGACAGGGACGAGCAGTACTTC.

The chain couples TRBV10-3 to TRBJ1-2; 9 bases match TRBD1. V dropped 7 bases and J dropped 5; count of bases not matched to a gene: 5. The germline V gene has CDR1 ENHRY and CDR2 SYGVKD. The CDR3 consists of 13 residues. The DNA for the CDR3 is TGTGCCATCAATCCGGGACAGGGATATGGCTACACCTTC. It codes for CAINPGQGYGYTF.

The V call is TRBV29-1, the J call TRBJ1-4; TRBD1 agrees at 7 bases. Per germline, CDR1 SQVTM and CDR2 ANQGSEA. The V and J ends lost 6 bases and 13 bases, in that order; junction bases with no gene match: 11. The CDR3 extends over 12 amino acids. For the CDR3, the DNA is TGCAGCGTGCAGGGGGACTCGAATGGACTGTTTTTT. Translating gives CSVQGDSNGLFF.

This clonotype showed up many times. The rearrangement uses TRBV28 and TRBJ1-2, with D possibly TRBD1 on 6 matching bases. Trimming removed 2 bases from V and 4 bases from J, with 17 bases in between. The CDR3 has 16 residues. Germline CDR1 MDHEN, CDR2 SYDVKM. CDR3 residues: CASSLGGRGGGYGYTF. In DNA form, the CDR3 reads TGTGCCAGCAGTTTAGGGGGCAGGGGCGGCGGCTATGGCTACACCTTC.

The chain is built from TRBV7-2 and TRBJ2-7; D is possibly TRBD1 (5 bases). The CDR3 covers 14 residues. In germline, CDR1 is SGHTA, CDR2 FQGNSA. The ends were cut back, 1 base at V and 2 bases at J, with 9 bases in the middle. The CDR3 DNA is TGTGCCAGCAGCTTAGACAGGTATACCTACGAGCAGTACTTC. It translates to CASSLDRYTYEQYF.

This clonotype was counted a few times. CDR3 in amino acids: CSARGDRYYEQYF. CDR3 coding DNA: TGCAGTGCTAGAGGGGACAGGTACTACGAGCAGTACTTC. The V and J genes are TRBV20-1 and TRBJ2-7; 8 nucleotides line up with TRBD1. V lost 1 base to trimming and J lost 3 bases; unmatched junction nucleotides: 2. The CDR3 contains 13 residues. In germline, CDR1 is DFQATT, CDR2 SNEGSKA (reference sequence).

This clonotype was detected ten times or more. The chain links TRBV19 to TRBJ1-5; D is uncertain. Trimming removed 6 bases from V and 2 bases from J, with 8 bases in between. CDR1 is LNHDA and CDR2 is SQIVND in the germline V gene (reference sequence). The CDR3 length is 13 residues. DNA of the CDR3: TGTGCCAGTAGGAGGCACGGCAATCAGCCCCAGCATTTT. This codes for CASRRHGNQPQHF.

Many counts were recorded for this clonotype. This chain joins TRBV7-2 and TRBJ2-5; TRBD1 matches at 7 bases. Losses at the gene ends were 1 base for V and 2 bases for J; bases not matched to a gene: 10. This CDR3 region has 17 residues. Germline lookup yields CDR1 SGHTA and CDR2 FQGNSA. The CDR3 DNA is TGTGCCAGCAGCTTAGTCCCGCGGACAGGACCTCAAGAGACCCAGTACTTC. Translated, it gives CASSLVPRTGPQETQYF.

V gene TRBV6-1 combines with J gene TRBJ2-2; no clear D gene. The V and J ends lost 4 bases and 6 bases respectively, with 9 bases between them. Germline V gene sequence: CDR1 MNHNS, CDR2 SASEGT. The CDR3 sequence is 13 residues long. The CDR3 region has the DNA TGTGCCAGCAGTGCGCCCGCATCCGGGGAGCTGTTTTTT. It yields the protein CASSAPASGELFF.

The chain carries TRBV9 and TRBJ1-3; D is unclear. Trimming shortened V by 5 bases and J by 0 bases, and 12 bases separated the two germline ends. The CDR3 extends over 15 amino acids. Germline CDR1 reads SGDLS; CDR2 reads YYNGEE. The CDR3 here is CASRAGSSSGNTIYF. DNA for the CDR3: TGTGCCAGCAGGGCGGGCTCGAGCTCTGGAAACACCATATATTTT.

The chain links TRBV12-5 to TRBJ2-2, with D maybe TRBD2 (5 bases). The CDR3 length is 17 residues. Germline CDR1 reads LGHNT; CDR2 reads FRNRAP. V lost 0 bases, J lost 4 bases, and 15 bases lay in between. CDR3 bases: TGTGCTAGTGGTTTGGTAAAATCAGCGGAACTCACCGGGGAGCTGTTTTTT. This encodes CASGLVKSAELTGELFF.

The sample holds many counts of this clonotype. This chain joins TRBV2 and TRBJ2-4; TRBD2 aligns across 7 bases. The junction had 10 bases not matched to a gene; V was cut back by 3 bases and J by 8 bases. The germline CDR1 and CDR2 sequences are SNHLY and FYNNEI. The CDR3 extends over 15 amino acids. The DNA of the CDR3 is TGTGCCAGCAGTGATTTCGGGACTAATCGACACATTCAGTACTTC. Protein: CASSDFGTNRHIQYF.

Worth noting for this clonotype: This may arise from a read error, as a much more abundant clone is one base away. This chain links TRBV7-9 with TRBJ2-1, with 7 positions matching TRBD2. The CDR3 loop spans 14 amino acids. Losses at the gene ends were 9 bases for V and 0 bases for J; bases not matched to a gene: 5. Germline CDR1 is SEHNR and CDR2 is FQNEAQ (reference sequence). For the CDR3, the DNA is TGTGCCAGAACGGGGGGTAGCTCCTACAATGAGCAGTTCTTC. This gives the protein CARTGGSSYNEQFF.

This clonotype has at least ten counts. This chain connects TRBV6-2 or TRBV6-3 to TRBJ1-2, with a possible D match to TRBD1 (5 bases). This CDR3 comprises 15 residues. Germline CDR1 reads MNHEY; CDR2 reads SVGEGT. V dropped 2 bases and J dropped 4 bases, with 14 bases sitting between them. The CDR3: CASSYTTDSPYGYTF. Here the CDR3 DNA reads TGTGCCAGCAGTTACACCACCGACAGCCCCTATGGCTACACCTTC.

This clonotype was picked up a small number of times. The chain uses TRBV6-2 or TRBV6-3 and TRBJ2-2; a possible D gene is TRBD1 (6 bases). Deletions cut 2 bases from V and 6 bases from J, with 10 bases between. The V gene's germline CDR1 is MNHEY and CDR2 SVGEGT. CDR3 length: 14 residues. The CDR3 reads CASSYQGIAGELFF. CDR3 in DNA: TGTGCCAGCAGTTACCAGGGGATCGCCGGGGAGCTGTTTTTT.

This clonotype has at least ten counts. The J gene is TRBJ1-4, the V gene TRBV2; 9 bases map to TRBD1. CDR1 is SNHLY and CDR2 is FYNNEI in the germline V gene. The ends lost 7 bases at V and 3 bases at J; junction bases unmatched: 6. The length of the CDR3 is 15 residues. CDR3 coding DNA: TGTGCCAGCATAAAGGACAGGGGCGCTAATGAAAAACTGTTTTTT. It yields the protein CASIKDRGANEKLFF.

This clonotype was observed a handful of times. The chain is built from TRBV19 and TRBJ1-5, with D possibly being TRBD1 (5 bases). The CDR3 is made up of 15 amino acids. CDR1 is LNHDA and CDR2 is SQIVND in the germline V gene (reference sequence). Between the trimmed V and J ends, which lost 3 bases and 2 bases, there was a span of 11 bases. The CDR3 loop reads CASSIGGTGNQPQHF. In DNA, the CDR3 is TGTGCCAGTAGTATCGGAGGGACTGGCAATCAGCCCCAGCATTTT.

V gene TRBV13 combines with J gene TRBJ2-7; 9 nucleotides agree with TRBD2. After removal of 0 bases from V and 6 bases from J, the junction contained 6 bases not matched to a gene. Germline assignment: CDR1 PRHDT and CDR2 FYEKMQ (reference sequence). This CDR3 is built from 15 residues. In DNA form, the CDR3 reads TGTGCCAGCAGCTTAGGCCGGACTAGCGTGGGCGAGCAGTACTTC. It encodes CASSLGRTSVGEQYF.